Listed below are T cell receptor beta chains from one sample, sequenced in a study of shared clonotypes between healthy human individuals. TCRdb's table, derived via immunoSEQ multiplex PCR, lists solely in-frame clones and lacks some. This sample carries more than 2,000,000 clones, approximately 92% of them seen once, and the ten largest clones take around 0.14%. The sequencing input was naive CD4+ T cells sorted from blood. These receptors were obtained from a man younger than 30 in good health. The CDR3 runs from the conserved cysteine through the conserved F or W. A D gene is named only where the DNA matches it firmly. The size of a clone is reported for some rows only, either as once, few or many, or as a class for expanded clones.

V gene	J gene	clone size	D gene	CDR3 protein	CDR3 DNA
TRBV18	TRBJ2-7	.	TRBD1	CASSPFDRVGEQYF	TGTGCCAGCTCACCATTCGACAGGGTCGGCGAGCAGTACTTC
TRBV6-6	TRBJ1-5	.	TRBD1	CASREGQDSNQPQHF	TGTGCCAGCAGGGAGGGACAGGATAGCAATCAGCCCCAGCATTTT
TRBV15	TRBJ1-1	.	.	CATSAQGGTEAFF	TGTGCCACCAGCGCACAGGGTGGAACTGAAGCTTTCTTT
TRBV9	TRBJ2-5	.	TRBD2	CASSPRLAGKETQYF	TGTGCCAGCAGCCCCCGACTAGCGGGGAAAGAGACCCAGTACTTC
TRBV12-2	TRBJ2-1	.	.	CASRFVADYNEQFF	TGTGCAAGTCGCTTCGTAGCGGATTACAATGAGCAGTTCTTC
TRBV5-1	TRBJ1-6	.	TRBD1	CASSLTGGSDSPLHF	TGCGCCAGCAGCTTAACAGGGGGATCGGATTCACCCCTCCACTTT
TRBV28	TRBJ1-4	.	.	CASSSPRATNEKLFF	TGTGCCAGCAGTTCCCCCCGAGCAACTAATGAAAAACTGTTTTTT
TRBV28	TRBJ2-7	.	.	CASSPPGGHNIQPF	TGTGCCAGCAGCCCACCCGGGGGACACAATATCCAGCCCTTC
TRBV18	TRBJ2-7	.	TRBD1	CASSGGGQARSYEQYF	TGTGCCAGCTCGGGCGGCGGACAGGCGAGAAGCTACGAGCAGTACTTC
TRBV6-5	TRBJ1-2	.	TRBD1	CASSLDRSRLGYTF	TGTGCCAGCAGTCTGGACAGGAGCCGGCTTGGCTACACCTTC
TRBV30	TRBJ1-2	once	TRBD1	CAGPTGPANYGYTF	TGTGCCGGCCCGACAGGGCCCGCAAACTATGGCTACACCTTC
TRBV27	TRBJ2-5	.	.	CASGLLTSAQYF	TGTGCCAGCGGCCTACTAACCTCGGCCCAGTACTTC
TRBV7-9	TRBJ1-2	.	.	CASSTDSYGYTF	TGTGCCAGCAGCACAGACAGTTATGGCTACACCTTC
TRBV5-4	TRBJ1-3	.	.	CASSFAGETGNTIYF	TGTGCCAGCAGCTTCGCGGGGGAGACTGGAAACACCATATATTTT
TRBV7-9	TRBJ2-7	.	.	CASSWSSYEQYF	TGTGCCAGCAGCTGGAGCTCCTACGAGCAGTACTTC
TRBV30	TRBJ1-2	.	TRBD1	CAWSSGDRPNYGYTF	TGTGCCTGGAGTTCCGGGGACAGGCCAAACTATGGCTACACCTTC
TRBV7-9	TRBJ2-7	.	.	CASSPPGGVHEQYF	TGTGCCAGCAGCCCCCCCGGTGGGGTCCACGAGCAGTACTTC
TRBV30	TRBJ2-1	.	.	CAWGASVLSYNEQFF	TGTGCCTGGGGGGCTAGCGTCCTCTCCTACAATGAGCAGTTCTTC
TRBV4-1	TRBJ2-2	.	TRBD1	CASGTVSTGELFF	TGCGCCAGCGGGACAGTGTCAACCGGGGAGCTGTTTTTT
TRBV4-3	TRBJ2-5	.	.	CASSQFGTGGRETQYF	TGCGCCAGCAGCCAATTTGGGACCGGGGGTCGAGAGACCCAGTACTTC
TRBV18	TRBJ1-5	.	.	CASSPEEGSNQPQHF	TGTGCCAGCTCACCTGAGGAGGGGAGTAATCAGCCCCAGCATTTT
TRBV30	TRBJ1-2	once	.	CAWSVPGSYTF	TGTGCCTGGAGTGTACCCGGAAGCTACACCTTC
TRBV25-1	TRBJ2-7	.	.	CASRGTRSSYEQYF	TGTGCCAGCAGAGGGACGAGAAGTTCCTACGAGCAGTACTTC
TRBV6-6	TRBJ1-5	.	TRBD1	CASSPQGAGQPQHF	TGTGCCAGCAGTCCCCAGGGGGCGGGTCAGCCCCAGCATTTT
TRBV5-1	TRBJ2-7	.	.	CASSSPGGGEQYF	TGCGCCAGCAGCTCCCCCGGGGGCGGTGAGCAGTACTTC
TRBV18	TRBJ2-7	.	.	CASSPVRTAGPAGSSYEQYF	TGTGCCAGCTCACCGGTTAGGACAGCGGGGCCCGCAGGGAGCTCCTACGAGCAGTACTTC
TRBV18	TRBJ2-3	.	TRBD1	CASSHGQGYTDTQYF	TGTGCCAGCTCACATGGACAGGGCTACACAGATACGCAGTATTTT
TRBV23-1	TRBJ1-4	.	TRBD1	CASRLDRGGREKLFF	TGCGCCAGCAGACTAGACAGGGGAGGTCGGGAAAAACTGTTTTTT
TRBV7-9	TRBJ1-2	.	TRBD1	CASSLATPGQPFYGYTF	TGTGCCAGCAGCTTAGCGACCCCGGGACAGCCTTTTTATGGCTACACCTTC
TRBV7-9	TRBJ2-2	.	.	CAGRESNTGELFF	TGTGCCGGTCGGGAGTCGAACACCGGGGAGCTGTTTTTT
TRBV7-2	TRBJ2-7	.	TRBD1	CASSLAPRTGTEQYF	TGTGCCAGCAGCTTAGCTCCCCGGACAGGGACCGAGCAGTACTTC
TRBV28	TRBJ2-4	once	.	CASSLPGQILAKNIQYF	TGTGCCAGCAGTTTGCCCGGACAGATCTTAGCCAAAAACATTCAGTACTTC
TRBV5-4	TRBJ2-2	.	.	CASSPGSANAGELFF	TGTGCCAGCAGTCCAGGGTCAGCTAACGCCGGGGAGCTGTTTTTT
TRBV9	TRBJ2-7	.	.	CASSVGPDGGYEQYF	TGTGCCAGCAGCGTAGGCCCGGACGGGGGCTACGAGCAGTACTTC
TRBV11-3	TRBJ1-6	.	.	CAKKGGGEYSPLHF	TGTGCCAAAAAAGGGGGAGGGGAATATTCACCCCTCCACTTT
TRBV5-1	TRBJ2-7	.	TRBD1	CASSPGSTGTGGEQYF	TGCGCCAGCAGCCCGGGGAGTACCGGGACAGGGGGCGAGCAGTACTTC
TRBV30	TRBJ1-1	.	.	CAWSPFGSADTEAFF	TGTGCCTGGAGCCCTTTTGGCTCCGCGGACACTGAAGCTTTCTTT
TRBV13	TRBJ2-5	.	TRBD2	CASSPRTSGQETQYF	TGTGCCAGCAGCCCCCGGACTAGCGGACAAGAGACCCAGTACTTC
TRBV18	TRBJ1-4	.	TRBD1	CASSPSGGIEKLFF	TGTGCCAGCTCACCATCAGGGGGCATCGAAAAACTGTTTTTT
TRBV5-6	TRBJ1-3	.	TRBD1	CATWTGGPSSGNTIYF	TGTGCCACGTGGACAGGGGGCCCCTCCTCTGGAAACACCATATATTTT
TRBV19	TRBJ2-7	.	.	CASSAAAAAYEQYF	TGTGCCAGTAGTGCAGCGGCGGCGGCCTACGAGCAGTACTTC
TRBV7-2	TRBJ1-2	.	.	CASSLDAGSPIYGYTF	TGTGCCAGCAGCTTAGATGCAGGGTCGCCTATCTATGGCTACACCTTC
TRBV28	TRBJ1-6	.	.	CASSLWQGNSPLHF	TGTGCCAGCAGTTTATGGCAGGGGAATTCACCCCTCCACTTT
TRBV10-3	TRBJ2-4	.	TRBD1	CAISDGTDIAKNIQYF	TGTGCCATCAGTGATGGGACAGACATAGCCAAAAACATTCAGTACTTC
TRBV5-1	TRBJ1-1	once	.	CASREGFGTEAFF	TGCGCCAGCAGGGAGGGATTCGGCACTGAAGCTTTCTTT
TRBV5-1	TRBJ1-1	.	TRBD1	CASSYDRVVDTEAFF	TGCGCCAGCAGCTATGACAGGGTAGTTGACACTGAAGCTTTCTTT
TRBV7-9	TRBJ1-5	.	TRBD1	CASSLSGTAGSNQPQHF	TGTGCCAGCAGCTTAAGCGGGACAGCCGGTAGCAATCAGCCCCAGCATTTT
TRBV7-9	TRBJ1-3	.	.	CASSPPPDGYSGNTIYF	TGTGCCAGCAGCCCCCCCCCGGACGGCTACTCTGGAAACACCATATATTTT
TRBV5-1	TRBJ2-1	.	.	CASSLAWDNEQFF	TGCGCCAGCAGCTTGGCCTGGGACAATGAGCAGTTCTTC
TRBV5-1	TRBJ1-6	once	.	CASSFQANNGSPLHF	TGCGCCAGCAGCTTCCAGGCCAATAACGGTTCACCCCTCCACTTT